Following are 11 T cell receptor beta chains from one sample sequenced in a study of blood T cell repertoires in COVID-19. Repertoires were generated with immunoSEQ multiplex PCR, while TCRdb's copy carries only in-frame clones and drops some. The sample carries about 120,000 clones, over 65% recorded once. Sample: peripheral blood. These receptors were collected from a woman between 65 and 79 years old with acute or convalescent COVID-19.

This chain connects TRBV15 to TRBJ1-2, with D hard to call. V was pared by 4 bases and J by 0 bases, with 3 bases between. CDR1 is LNHNV, CDR2 YYDKDF, per germline (reference sequence). The CDR3 is 12 amino acids. The CDR3 bases are TGTGCCACCAGCATCTCTAACTATGGCTACACCTTC. This encodes CATSISNYGYTF.

This chain uses TRBV7-9 with TRBJ1-1; D remains unclear. CDR1 is SEHNR and CDR2 is FQNEAQ in the germline V gene (reference sequence). V was clipped by 5 bases and J by 8 bases, with 3 bases between them. CDR3 length equals 9 residues. CDR3 loop: CASSPEAFF. In DNA form, the CDR3 reads TGTGCCAGCAGCCCGGAAGCTTTCTTT.

The chain joins TRBV11-2 to TRBJ1-2; perhaps TRBD1 as D (6 bases). CDR3 size: 13 residues. V was clipped by 0 bases and J by 7 bases, with 9 bases between them. CDR1 SGHAT and CDR2 FQNNGV come from the germline V gene. The chain's CDR3 is CASSLDIRGGYTF. CDR3 nucleotides: TGTGCCAGCAGCTTAGACATCAGGGGTGGCTACACCTTC.

The rearrangement links TRBV4-3 to TRBJ2-2, with 8 bases lining up with TRBD1. V shed 5 bases and J 0 bases; nucleotides not matched to a gene: 2. In germline, CDR1 is LGHNA, CDR2 YSLEER. The CDR3 has 15 residues. This CDR3 is CASSDRGTNTGELFF. CDR3 sequence (DNA): TGCGCCAGCAGCGACAGGGGAACGAACACCGGGGAGCTGTTTTTT.

The chain links TRBV7-2 to TRBJ2-5; 9 bases line up with TRBD1. The CDR3 has 14 residues. The V and J ends lost 1 base and 4 bases, in that order; junction bases with no gene match: 1. Germline V gene data show CDR1 as SGHTA and CDR2 as FQGNSA. The CDR3, as DNA: TGTGCCAGCAGCTTAGGGGACAGGGTAGAGACCCAGTACTTC. Its protein is CASSLGDRVETQYF.

The rearrangement joins TRBV12-3 or TRBV12-4 to TRBJ1-5; D unresolved. CDR3 size: 13 residues. V lost 0 bases, J lost 6 bases, and 6 bases lay in between. The DNA of the CDR3 is TGTGCCAGCAGTTTAGCCGGGGTTCAGCCCCAGCATTTT. Translating gives CASSLAGVQPQHF.

The chain couples TRBV27 to TRBJ1-1; D may be TRBD1 (5 bases). Trimming took 4 bases from V and 4 from J, leaving 13 bases between them. The CDR3 sequence is 14 residues long. Germline CDR1 and CDR2: MNHEY and SMNVEV (reference sequence). The CDR3 protein is CASSYEGRFTEAFF. In DNA form, the CDR3 reads TGTGCCAGCAGTTACGAGGGGAGGTTCACTGAAGCTTTCTTT.

V and J are TRBV6-1 and TRBJ2-2; a possible D gene is TRBD2 (5 bases). Per the germline V gene, CDR1 is MNHNS and CDR2 is SASEGT. The CDR3 covers 19 residues. Trimming removed 0 bases from V and 2 bases from J, with 19 bases in between. CDR3 region: CASSEASPSGSRNTGELFF. The CDR3 DNA reads as TGTGCCAGCAGTGAAGCCTCCCCAAGCGGATCCCGAAACACCGGGGAGCTGTTTTTT.

The chain joins TRBV3-1 (or the pseudogene TRBV3-2) to TRBJ2-7, with D unresolved. Germline values: CDR1 LGHDT, CDR2 YNNKEL (reference sequence). Trimming shortened V by 0 bases and J by 6 bases, and 12 bases separated the two germline ends. The CDR3 covers 14 residues. CDR3: CASSQDAELLEQYF. CDR3 DNA sequence: TGTGCCAGCAGCCAAGATGCGGAACTTCTCGAGCAGTACTTC.

The chain has TRBV24-1 and TRBJ1-5, with D maybe TRBD1 (5 bases). The CDR3 length is 13 residues. V lost 4 bases, J lost 5 bases, and 8 bases lay in between. Germline CDR1 is KGHDR and CDR2 is SFDVKD. The CDR3 loop reads CATSDRVDQPQHF. The CDR3 DNA reads TGTGCCACCAGTGACAGGGTCGATCAGCCCCAGCATTTT.

V and J are TRBV11-2 and TRBJ1-3, with TRBD1 matching over 7 bases. The CDR3 consists of 16 residues. Germline V gene lookup returns CDR1 SGHAT and CDR2 FQNNGV. Germline trimming cut 5 bases from V and 2 bases from J; bases unmatched to any gene: 9. The CDR3: CASSNVGGQTGNTIYF. In DNA form, the CDR3 reads TGTGCCAGCAGCAACGTGGGGGGACAGACTGGAAACACCATATATTTT.